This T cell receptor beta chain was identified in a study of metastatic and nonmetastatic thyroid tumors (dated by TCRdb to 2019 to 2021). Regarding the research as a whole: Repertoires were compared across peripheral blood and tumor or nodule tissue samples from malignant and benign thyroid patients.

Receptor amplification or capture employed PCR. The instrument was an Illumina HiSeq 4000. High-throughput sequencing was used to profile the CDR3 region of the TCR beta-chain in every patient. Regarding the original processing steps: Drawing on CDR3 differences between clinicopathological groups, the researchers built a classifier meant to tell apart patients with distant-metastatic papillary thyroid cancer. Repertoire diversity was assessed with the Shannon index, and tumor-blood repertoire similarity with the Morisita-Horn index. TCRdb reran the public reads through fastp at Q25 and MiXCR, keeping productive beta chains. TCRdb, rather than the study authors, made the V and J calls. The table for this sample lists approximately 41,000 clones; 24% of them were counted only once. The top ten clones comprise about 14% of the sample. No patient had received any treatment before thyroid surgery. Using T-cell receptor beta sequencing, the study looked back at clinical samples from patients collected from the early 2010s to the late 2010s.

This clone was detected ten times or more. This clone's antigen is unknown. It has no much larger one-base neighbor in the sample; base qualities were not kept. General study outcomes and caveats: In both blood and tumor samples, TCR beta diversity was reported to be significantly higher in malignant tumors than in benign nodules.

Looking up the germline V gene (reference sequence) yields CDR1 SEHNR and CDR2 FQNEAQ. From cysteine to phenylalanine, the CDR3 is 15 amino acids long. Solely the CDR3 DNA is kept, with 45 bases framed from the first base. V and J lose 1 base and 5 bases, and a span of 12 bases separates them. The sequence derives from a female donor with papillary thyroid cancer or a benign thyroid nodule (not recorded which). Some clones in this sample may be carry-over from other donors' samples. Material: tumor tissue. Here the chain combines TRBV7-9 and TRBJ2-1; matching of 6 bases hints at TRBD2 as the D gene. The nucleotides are TGTGCCAGCAGCTTAGTTTTTAGCGGAAACAATGAGCAGTTCTTC. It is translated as CASSLVFSGNNEQFF.